The text below deals with one T cell receptor beta chain. This record belongs to a study of blood T cell repertoires in COVID-19. Study-wide background: In each case, the material was cDNA or gDNA derived from T cells, B-cell-depleted T cells, or PBMCs.

The CDR3 has 14 amino acids. CDR1 and CDR2 from the germline V gene are SNHLY and FYNNEI. Trimming shortened V by 8 bases and J by 5 bases, and 16 bases separated the two germline ends. Produced via immunoSEQ multiplex PCR; TCRdb's table is partial and in-frame only. Of about 160,000 clones in the sample, roughly 87% are singletons; the top ten hold 3% to 4%. The TCR comes from a woman aged 55-70 years who had recovered from COVID-19. The chain has TRBV2 and TRBJ2-4; possibly TRBD1 for D (8 bases). The specimen sequenced was peripheral blood. The CDR3 DNA follows: TGTGCCAGCGGCGGACAGGGAGGGGAAAACATTCAGTACTTC. Translating gives CASGGQGGENIQYF.